A selection of T cell receptor beta chains follows, all from one sample in a study of T cell repertoires in cytomegalovirus infection. One entry per CDR3 protein results from TCRdb running MiXCR on the reads. The sample records 70,000 to 75,000 distinct CDR3 sequences, 4% being singletons. What was sequenced was PBMCs. The origin of the receptors is a human donor in good health (CMV status not recorded). Some clones in this sample may be carry-over from other donors' samples. Each CDR3 is given with its conserved first and last residue. A D gene is named only where the DNA matches it firmly. Part of the rows lack a size; the others show once, few, many or a class for expanded clones.

v_gene	d_gene	abundance	j_gene	CDR3aa	CDR3nt
TRBV12-5	TRBD1	many	TRBJ1-2	CASTDRGTYGYTF	TGTGCTAGCACCGACAGGGGCACGTATGGCTACACCTTC
TRBV4-2	TRBD2	many	TRBJ2-3	CASSQDSSGGKVGTDTQYF	TGTGCCAGCAGCCAAGACTCTAGCGGGGGAAAGGTCGGGACAGATACGCAGTATTTT
TRBV7-3	.	many	TRBJ1-1	CASSSDGAFSEAFF	TGTGCCAGCAGCTCGGACGGGGCCTTCTCTGAAGCTTTCTTT
TRBV7-2	.	many	TRBJ1-5	CASSLETGVGNQPQHF	TGTGCCAGCAGCTTAGAGACGGGAGTAGGCAATCAGCCCCAGCATTTT
TRBV6-6	.	many	TRBJ1-3	CASSYSMGRSGNTIYF	TGTGCCAGCAGTTACTCGATGGGGAGGTCTGGAAACACCATATATTTT
TRBV7-2	.	many	TRBJ2-1	CASSSAGPSGNEQFF	TGTGCCAGCAGCTCCGCAGGCCCTTCGGGGAATGAGCAGTTCTTC
TRBV7-2	.	many	TRBJ2-7	CASSLDTASYEQYF	TGTGCCAGCAGCTTAGACACAGCTTCCTACGAGCAGTACTTC
TRBV7-2	.	many	TRBJ1-1	CASSYPGSPEAFF	TGTGCCAGCAGCTACCCGGGCTCGCCTGAAGCTTTCTTT
TRBV20-1	.	.	TRBJ1-1	CGADDISWTEAFF	TGCGGGGCAGACGACATATCGTGGACTGAAGCTTTCTTT
TRBV20-1	.	many	TRBJ2-2	CSASEGYTGELFF	TGCAGTGCTAGCGAAGGGTACACCGGGGAGCTGTTTTTT
TRBV7-2	TRBD2	many	TRBJ2-7	CASSPAGATYEQYF	TGTGCCAGCAGTCCAGCGGGAGCCACCTACGAGCAGTACTTC
TRBV7-2	TRBD2	many	TRBJ2-1	CASSAGLALSSYNEQFF	TGTGCCAGCAGCGCGGGACTAGCTCTTAGCTCCTACAATGAGCAGTTCTTC
TRBV12-3/TRBV12-4	TRBD1	many	TRBJ1-1	CASSLSVTGVAEAFF	TGTGCCAGCAGTTTAAGTGTGACAGGGGTCGCTGAAGCTTTCTTT
TRBV15	.	many	TRBJ2-6	CATSSTRTASGPGANVLTF	TGTGCCACCAGCAGCACTCGGACAGCGAGCGGTCCCGGGGCCAACGTCCTGACTTTC
TRBV7-3	.	many	TRBJ2-1	CASSLTGLDSVNEQFF	TGTGCCAGCAGCTTAACGGGACTGGACTCCGTGAATGAGCAGTTCTTC
TRBV7-8	.	many	TRBJ2-7	CASSPRDATSYEQYF	TGTGCCAGCAGCCCCCGGGACGCAACCTCCTACGAGCAGTACTTC
TRBV29-1	.	many	TRBJ2-7	CSVLRGANPYEQYF	TGCAGCGTCCTAAGGGGGGCTAACCCCTACGAGCAGTACTTC
TRBV7-2	.	many	TRBJ2-1	CASSFRRADGEQFF	TGTGCCAGCAGCTTCCGGAGGGCCGACGGTGAGCAGTTCTTC
TRBV14	.	many	TRBJ2-7	CASSPGRGPYEQYF	TGTGCCAGCAGCCCGGGGCGGGGCCCCTACGAGCAGTACTTC
TRBV2	.	many	TRBJ1-1	CASQRRGANTEAFF	TGTGCCAGCCAGCGTAGGGGGGCGAACACTGAAGCTTTCTTT
TRBV7-2	.	many	TRBJ1-6	CASSSIVGSTTSPLHF	TGTGCCAGCAGCTCCATCGTGGGCAGTACAACTTCACCCCTCCACTTT
TRBV11-3	.	many	TRBJ2-1	CASSLEPYNEQFF	TGTGCCAGCAGCCTGGAGCCTTACAATGAGCAGTTCTTC
TRBV7-6	TRBD2	many	TRBJ2-1	CASTSLAGASEQFF	TGTGCCAGCACCTCACTAGCGGGAGCTAGTGAGCAGTTCTTC
TRBV7-2	.	many	TRBJ2-2	CASSSGPSRGELFF	TGTGCCAGCAGCTCTGGGCCCAGCCGCGGGGAGCTGTTTTTT
TRBV6-2/TRBV6-3	.	many	TRBJ2-1	CASSKVAFEQFF	TGTGCCAGCAGTAAGGTAGCGTTTGAGCAGTTCTTC
TRBV7-2	.	many	TRBJ2-7	CASSSLPRGDSYEQYF	TGTGCCAGCAGCTCCCTCCCCCGCGGGGACTCCTACGAGCAGTACTTC
TRBV7-2	.	.	TRBJ1-5	CASSATRNQPQHF	TGTGCCAGCAGCGCAACAAGAAATCAGCCCCAGCATTTT
TRBV4-2	.	many	TRBJ1-2	CASSQHHTPQLYGYTF	TGTGCCAGCAGCCAACACCACACCCCCCAGCTATATGGCTACACCTTC
TRBV11-3	.	.	TRBJ1-1	CASSLGRPPAEAFF	TGTGCCAGCAGCCTGGGACGCCCGCCTGCTGAAGCTTTCTTT
TRBV6-2/TRBV6-3	TRBD1	many	TRBJ2-7	CASSGQTYEQYF	TGTGCCAGCTCGGGACAGACCTACGAGCAGTACTTC
TRBV7-2	.	many	TRBJ2-6	CASSLVGANVLTF	TGTGCCAGCAGCTTAGTTGGGGCCAACGTCCTGACTTTC
TRBV6-1	.	many	TRBJ2-2	CASRSAPNTGELFF	TGTGCCAGCAGATCCGCGCCGAACACCGGGGAGCTGTTTTTT
TRBV19	.	.	TRBJ2-6	CASSSTGSVVRSGANVLTF	TGTGCCAGTAGTTCGACGGGCTCGGTCGTTCGCTCTGGGGCCAACGTCCTGACTTTC
TRBV11-1	TRBD1	many	TRBJ2-5	CASSLELRTGGETQYF	TGTGCCAGCAGCTTAGAGCTCCGGACAGGGGGGGAGACCCAGTACTTC
TRBV29-1	.	many	TRBJ2-5	CSVGWSSQETQYF	TGCAGCGTCGGGTGGAGCTCCCAAGAGACCCAGTACTTC
TRBV19	.	.	TRBJ1-2	CASSSGGFPRSYTF	TGTGCCAGTAGTTCCGGCGGGTTTCCTCGCAGCTACACCTTC
TRBV20-1	TRBD2	many	TRBJ2-7	CSARGGGVTHEQYF	TGCAGTGCTAGAGGGGGAGGGGTGACCCACGAGCAGTACTTC
TRBV11-3	.	many	TRBJ1-2	CASSSDRNYGYTF	TGTGCCAGCAGCTCGGACAGAAACTATGGCTACACCTTC
TRBV28	TRBD1	.	TRBJ2-1	CASSAGQGGLNEQFF	TGTGCCAGCAGTGCCGGACAGGGGGGTCTCAATGAGCAGTTCTTC
TRBV5-1	.	many	TRBJ2-1	CASSLSQGGVSNEQFF	TGCGCCAGCAGCTTGTCTCAGGGCGGAGTTTCGAATGAGCAGTTCTTC
TRBV7-8	.	many	TRBJ2-2	CASSRSGYGTGELFF	TGTGCCAGCAGCCGGTCAGGGTATGGCACCGGGGAGCTGTTTTTT
TRBV6-2/TRBV6-3	.	many	TRBJ2-7	CASSYSWGDGYEQYF	TGTGCCAGCAGTTACTCGTGGGGGGACGGCTACGAGCAGTACTTC
TRBV7-6	TRBD1	.	TRBJ1-2	CASSFGQGARRYTF	TGTGCCAGCAGCTTTGGACAGGGGGCGCGCCGCTACACCTTC
TRBV28	TRBD1	many	TRBJ1-1	CASSYVTGSTEAFF	TGTGCCAGCAGCTACGTGACAGGGTCCACTGAAGCTTTCTTT
TRBV7-8	TRBD2	many	TRBJ2-3	CASSQLAGGPDTQYF	TGTGCCAGCAGCCAACTAGCGGGAGGCCCAGATACGCAGTATTTT
TRBV15	.	many	TRBJ2-2	CATSSGGLGGELFF	TGTGCCACCAGCAGCGGAGGTTTGGGCGGGGAGCTGTTTTTT
TRBV7-2	.	many	TRBJ2-3	CASSFGGGSTDTQYF	TGTGCCAGCAGCTTCGGCGGGGGCAGCACAGATACGCAGTATTTT
TRBV6-1	TRBD1	many	TRBJ2-2	CASKQGFGTGELFF	TGTGCCTCCAAACAGGGGTTTGGCACCGGGGAGCTGTTTTTT
TRBV7-3	TRBD1	many	TRBJ2-5	CASSPDRGKETQYF	TGTGCCAGCAGCCCGGACAGGGGAAAAGAGACCCAGTACTTC
TRBV7-2	TRBD2	many	TRBJ2-5	CASSLAGGRETQYF	TGTGCCAGCAGCCTAGCGGGGGGCAGAGAGACCCAGTACTTC
TRBV7-2	.	many	TRBJ2-7	CASSRNYEQYF	TGTGCCAGCAGCCGAAATTACGAGCAGTACTTC
TRBV20-1	.	many	TRBJ2-7	CSAGGTAPPYEQYF	TGCAGTGCCGGAGGGACTGCACCTCCCTACGAGCAGTACTTC
TRBV7-8	.	many	TRBJ1-5	CASSTSGGQPQHF	TGTGCCAGCAGCACGTCAGGTGGACAGCCCCAGCATTTT